This T cell receptor beta chain stems from a study of T cell responses to AZD1222 COVID-19 vaccine. CDR3 length: 13 residues. V lost 2 bases to trimming and J lost 5 bases, with 10 bases between them. Germline V CDR1 and CDR2: SGHTA, FQGNSA. Some clones are missing from TCRdb's copy, which holds only in-frame ones; the method was immunoSEQ multiplex PCR. The sample contains 80,000 or so clones, approximately 86% of which appear only once. The rearrangement joins TRBV7-2 to TRBJ2-7; D perhaps matches TRBD1 (5 bases). The sequences come from peripheral blood, collected on day 0 of MenACWY control vaccination. The sequence was obtained from an adult in good health. CDR3 in DNA: TGTGCCAGCAGCTTACGCAGGGCAAACGAGCAGTACTTC. The encoded protein is CASSLRRANEQYF. Using reference TRBV7-2 and TRBJ2-7 for the parts outside the CDR3, the full variable domain is GAGVSQSPSNKVTEKGKDVELRCDPISGHTALYWYRQSLGQGLEFLIYFQGNSAPDKSGLPSDRFSAERTGGSVSTLTIQRTQQEDSAVYLCASSLRRANEQYFGPGTRLTVT.